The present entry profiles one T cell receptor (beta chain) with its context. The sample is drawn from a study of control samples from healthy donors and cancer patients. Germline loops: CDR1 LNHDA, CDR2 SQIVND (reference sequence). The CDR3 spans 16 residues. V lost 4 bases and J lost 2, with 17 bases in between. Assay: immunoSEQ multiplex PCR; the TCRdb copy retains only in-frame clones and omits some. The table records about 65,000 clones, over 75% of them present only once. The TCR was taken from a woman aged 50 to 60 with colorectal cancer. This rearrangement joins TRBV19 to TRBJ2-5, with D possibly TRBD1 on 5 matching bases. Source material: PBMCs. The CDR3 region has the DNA TGTGCCAGTAGTAAGGTCGGACAAGGGGTACAAGAGACCCAGTACTTC. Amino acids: CASSKVGQGVQETQYF.